Listed below are T cell receptor beta chains from one sample, sequenced in a study of OX40 agonist ivuxolimab in advanced cancers. The protocol was immunoSEQ multiplex PCR, while the TCRdb copy is restricted to in-frame clones and leaves out a portion. The table includes tens of thousands of clones, under 95% detected once. The source was CD4+ or CD8+ T cells sorted from blood, collected in a trial of the OX40 agonist ivuxolimab. The receptors come from an adult with an advanced solid tumor such as melanoma, head and neck, liver or kidney cancer. The CDR3 runs from the conserved cysteine through the conserved F or W. A D gene is named only where the DNA matches it firmly. For some rows the clone size is stated as once, few or many, or as a class when expanded; others skip it.

V gene	D gene	clone size	J gene	CDR3 DNA	CDR3 protein
TRBV6-4	TRBD2	medium-sized	TRBJ2-3	TGTGCCAGCAGTGACGGGACTAGCGGCACAGATACGCAGTATTTT	CASSDGTSGTDTQYF
TRBV6-4	NA	once	TRBJ1-1	TGTGCCAGCACCCTTGGGAGGCCCCACATGAACACTGAAGCTTTCTTT	CASTLGRPHMNTEAFF
TRBV27	NA	NA	TRBJ1-2	TGTGCCAGCAGTCCCAGTTGGGGGGAGGCTAACTATGGCTACACCTTC	CASSPSWGEANYGYTF
TRBV19	TRBD1	NA	TRBJ2-7	TGTGCCAGTAGTATGACAGGGGGAGAGCAGTACTTC	CASSMTGGEQYF
TRBV9	TRBD1	NA	TRBJ2-1	TGTGCCAGCAGCGTAGAAGTGACAGGGGTTAATGAGCAGTTCTTC	CASSVEVTGVNEQFF
TRBV19	NA	NA	TRBJ2-7	TGTGCCAGTGAAGGCGCCTCCTACGAGCAGTACTTC	CASEGASYEQYF
TRBV19	TRBD1	NA	TRBJ2-7	TGTGCCAGTAGTATGTCGGGACAGACTGTTTACGAGCAGTACTTC	CASSMSGQTVYEQYF
TRBV5-5	NA	NA	TRBJ2-4	TGTGCCAGCAGCTCCCAGGGTTCCATTCAGTACTTC	CASSSQGSIQYF
TRBV11-2	NA	NA	TRBJ1-1	TGTGCCAGCAGCTTACGGGGCCGGGGAACTGAAGCTTTCTTT	CASSLRGRGTEAFF
TRBV13	TRBD1	NA	TRBJ1-1	TGTGCCAGCAGCTTGGGCAGGGGGCTTACTGAAGCTTTCTTT	CASSLGRGLTEAFF
TRBV7-4	NA	medium-sized	TRBJ1-5	TGTGCCAGCAGCTTAGAAGGGGGGAGCATCAATCAGCCCCAGCATTTT	CASSLEGGSINQPQHF
TRBV27	NA	NA	TRBJ2-5	TGTGCCACCTCTCTGGGGGGAGAGACCCAGTACTTC	CATSLGGETQYF
TRBV11-3	TRBD1	medium-sized	TRBJ1-1	TGTGCCAGCAGCTTAGGTCCAGGGGGGACTGAAGCTTTCTTT	CASSLGPGGTEAFF
TRBV14	NA	NA	TRBJ2-7	TGTGCCAGCAGCCATATCTTCGGACCCTACGAGCAGTACTTC	CASSHIFGPYEQYF
TRBV14	NA	NA	TRBJ2-3	TGTGCCAGCAGCCAAGAATCACTAGCAGATACGCAGTATTTT	CASSQESLADTQYF
TRBV9	TRBD1	NA	TRBJ1-1	TGTGCCAGCAGCGTTACAGGGGCGGACACTGAAGCTTTCTTT	CASSVTGADTEAFF
TRBV5-1	NA	NA	TRBJ1-2	TGCGCCAGCAGCTTTGAATCCCCAGGCCACTATGGCTACACCTTC	CASSFESPGHYGYTF
TRBV4-2	NA	NA	TRBJ2-5	TGTGCCAGCAGCCAGAACGGGGCAGAGACCCAGTACTTC	CASSQNGAETQYF
TRBV9	TRBD1	NA	TRBJ1-2	TGTGCCAGCAGCACCGGACAGGGTAGCTATGGCTACACCTTC	CASSTGQGSYGYTF
TRBV7-2	NA	NA	TRBJ1-4	TGTGCCAGCAGCTCGGACGTCCACCCTGGAAAACTGTTTTTT	CASSSDVHPGKLFF
TRBV19	TRBD1	NA	TRBJ1-6	TGTGCCAGTAGTACCCCCGGGACAGGTGACTCCTATAATTCACCCCTCCACTTT	CASSTPGTGDSYNSPLHF
TRBV9	NA	NA	TRBJ1-5	TGTGCCAGCAGCCCCCGATTGTTCGAAGTCGCGTATAGCAATCAGCCCCAGCATTTT	CASSPRLFEVAYSNQPQHF
TRBV7-2	NA	NA	TRBJ1-1	TGTGCCAGCAGCTTACGGCGGTTGGGGGCGAGTCGAAAGAACACTGAAGCTTTCTTT	CASSLRRLGASRKNTEAFF
TRBV27	TRBD1	NA	TRBJ2-7	TGTGCCAGCAGTGAGAAGACAGGGGGGCCCTACGAGCAGTACTTC	CASSEKTGGPYEQYF
TRBV19	NA	few	TRBJ1-1	TGTGCCAGTAGTATAGCGGCAGGAGGGCAAGCTTTCTTT	CASSIAAGGQAFF
TRBV19	NA	NA	TRBJ2-2	TGTGCCAGTAGTATGTTTGCAGGGTTGGACACCGGGGAGCTGTTTTTT	CASSMFAGLDTGELFF
TRBV27	NA	NA	TRBJ2-2	TGTGCCAGCAGGCAAGTGTGGGGCTCCGGGGAGCTGTTTTTT	CASRQVWGSGELFF
TRBV5-1	NA	NA	TRBJ2-1	TGCGCCAGCAGCTTTACAGGACACAATGAGCAGTTCTTC	CASSFTGHNEQFF
TRBV2	NA	NA	TRBJ2-7	TGTGCCAGCAGTGAACTAGGCGTCCCTACCTACGAGCAGTACTTC	CASSELGVPTYEQYF
TRBV13	NA	NA	TRBJ2-3	TGTGCCAGCAGCTTATCCCCGGAGGCGCAGTATTTT	CASSLSPEAQYF
TRBV7-8	NA	once	TRBJ1-2	TGTGCCAGCAGCTTAGGGCCCGGAGGATCTGGCTACACCTTC	CASSLGPGGSGYTF
TRBV9	NA	NA	TRBJ1-1	TGTGCCAGCAGCGTAGAGGGGGGATCCACTGAAGCTTTCTTT	CASSVEGGSTEAFF
TRBV27	NA	NA	TRBJ2-7	TGTGCCAGCAGAGGGGACGCCGAGGCTTACGAGCAGTACTTC	CASRGDAEAYEQYF
TRBV5-4	TRBD1	NA	TRBJ2-1	TGTGCCAGCAGCTTGGGACCAGGGGGCGATGAGCAGTTCTTC	CASSLGPGGDEQFF
TRBV11-2	NA	NA	TRBJ1-1	TGTGCCAGCAGCTTAGGTCAGGTCACTGAAGCTTTCTTT	CASSLGQVTEAFF
TRBV27	NA	NA	TRBJ2-5	TGTGCCAGCAGACGAACCCAGTCGGAACAAGAGACCCAGTACTTC	CASRRTQSEQETQYF
TRBV25-1	TRBD2	NA	TRBJ2-3	TGTGCCAGCAGTGATGGACTAGCGGGGGCTAGGTATTTT	CASSDGLAGARYF
TRBV7-9	TRBD1	once	TRBJ2-2	TGTGCCAGCAGCCCCCAGTTGGGTCAGGGGGACATCGGGGAGCTGTTTTTT	CASSPQLGQGDIGELFF
TRBV11-3	TRBD1	NA	TRBJ1-1	TGTGCCAGCAGCTTAGGCAGGGGGTCTGAAGCTTTCTTT	CASSLGRGSEAFF
TRBV10-3	NA	NA	TRBJ2-5	TGTGCCATCAGTGAGGAGCCCGGACAGCGTGAAGAGACCCAGTACTTC	CAISEEPGQREETQYF
TRBV11-2	NA	NA	TRBJ2-3	TGTGCCAGCAGCTTAGCTCTGGGGGCGCCAGATACGCAGTATTTT	CASSLALGAPDTQYF
TRBV13	TRBD1	NA	TRBJ2-7	TGTGCCAGCAGCTTATTTGGGTGGAGGGACAGGGGAACCCACGAGCAGTACTTC	CASSLFGWRDRGTHEQYF
TRBV6-5	TRBD1	few	TRBJ2-2	TGTGCCAGCAGCAGCAGGGGGCCCGGGGAGCTGTTTTTT	CASSSRGPGELFF
TRBV7-9	TRBD1	NA	TRBJ1-1	TGTGCCAGCAGCCCGTGGACAGGACAGGCGAACACTGAAGCTTTCTTT	CASSPWTGQANTEAFF
TRBV5-4	NA	NA	TRBJ1-4	TGTGCCAGCAGCTTGGCGGTTGGTGAAAAACTGTTTTTT	CASSLAVGEKLFF